Shown below are 18 T cell receptor beta chains from a single sample sequenced in a study of a mutant IDH1 vaccine in newly diagnosed glioma. The table came from immunoSEQ multiplex PCR; TCRdb's copy has only in-frame clones and leaves some out. The sample has around 24,000 clones, approximately 90% seen once. Specified time point: baseline, week 1 (first vaccination visit). Treatment defined: pre-vaccination baseline after standard-of-care therapy. The sample was PBMCs, taken from a glioma patient treated with radiotherapy, temozolomide or both. The receptors were gathered from a man between 25 and 39 years old with glioma.

V is TRBV25-1 and J is TRBJ2-5; D remains ambiguous. The CDR3 covers 10 residues. Trimming stripped 4 bases from V and 11 bases from J, with 8 bases between. Looked up from germline, CDR1 is MGHDK and CDR2 is SYGVNS. In DNA, the CDR3 is TGTGCCAGCAGTGCAACCCAGCAGTACTTC. Protein product: CASSATQQYF.

DNA for the CDR3: TGTGCCAGCAGTTATACAGAGAACACTGAAGCTTTCTTT. It yields the protein CASSYTENTEAFF. The chain is built from TRBV2 and TRBJ1-1, with D unresolved. Germline V CDR1 and CDR2: SNHLY, FYNNEI. There are 13 residues in the CDR3. Trimming cost V 5 bases and J 1 base, with 8 bases left between them.

This clone was counted once. The chain's CDR3 is CASSITGGQGAQPQHF. The CDR3 nucleotides read TGTGCCAGTAGTATTACGGGGGGACAGGGCGCTCAGCCCCAGCATTTT. The V call is TRBV19, the J call TRBJ1-5; 9 nucleotides agree with TRBD1. The germline V gene encodes CDR1 LNHDA and CDR2 SQIVND (reference sequence). The CDR3 consists of 16 residues. V gave up 3 bases and J gave up 6 bases; unmatched junction bases: 9.

J is TRBJ2-1 and V is TRBV10-3; D may correspond to TRBD1 or TRBD2 (6 bases each). Per the germline V gene, CDR1 is ENHRY and CDR2 is SYGVKD. The CDR3 extends over 14 amino acids. Trimming cost V 2 bases and J 9 bases, with 14 bases left between them. This CDR3 reads CAISESSGGGEQFF. CDR3 nucleotides: TGTGCCATCAGTGAGAGTAGCGGAGGGGGTGAGCAGTTCTTC.

Concerning this clone itself: The same CDR3 can be traced to other DNA sequences in this sample. This chain links TRBV11-2 with TRBJ1-5; D not resolved. This CDR3 has 13 amino acids. Germline V CDR1 and CDR2: SGHAT, FQNNGV. The V and J ends lost 1 base and 7 bases respectively, with 8 bases between them. This CDR3 is CASSLGVSQPQHF. The CDR3 DNA sequence: TGTGCCAGCAGCTTAGGAGTGAGCCAGCCCCAGCATTTT.

The rearrangement uses TRBV11-2 and TRBJ1-5; 7 bases line up with TRBD1. The CDR3 spans 17 residues. Germline CDR1 and CDR2: SGHAT and FQNNGV. With V trimmed by 0 bases and J by 1 base, 6 bases remained unmatched. For the CDR3, the DNA is TGTGCCAGCAGCTTAGATGCGGACAGGAGGAGCAATCAGCCCCAGCATTTT. Its translation is CASSLDADRRSNQPQHF.

The genes are TRBV4-1 and TRBJ1-2; 7 nucleotides agree with TRBD1. CDR3 size: 15 residues. V trimming: 1 base; J trimming: 4 bases; junction bases outside the gene matches: 6. The germline V gene encodes CDR1 MGHRA and CDR2 YSYEKL. The DNA of the CDR3 is TGCGCCAGCAGCCAAGCCGGGGGACAGAGCTATGGCTACACCTTC. It codes for CASSQAGGQSYGYTF.

The chain joins TRBV18 to TRBJ2-7, with TRBD1 as a possible D gene (6 bases). CDR1 KGHSH and CDR2 LQKENI come from the germline V gene. This CDR3 contains 15 residues. The V and J ends lost 1 base and 4 bases respectively, with 14 bases between them. The DNA of the CDR3 is TGTGCCAGCTCACCACAGCAGGGGCGGTTATACGAGCAGTACTTC. Protein product: CASSPQQGRLYEQYF.

This clone came up once. This chain's CDR3 is CASSLSGTRGTDTQYF. DNA for the CDR3: TGTGCCAGCAGTTTATCAGGGACAAGGGGCACAGATACGCAGTATTTT. This chain connects TRBV27 to TRBJ2-3; possibly TRBD1 for D (6 bases). CDR3 size: 16 residues. The germline V gene has CDR1 MNHEY and CDR2 SMNVEV (reference sequence). V was cut by 0 bases and J by 1 base, with 11 bases left in between.

V gene TRBV4-2 combines with J gene TRBJ1-1; TRBD1 is a possible D gene (5 bases). The germline V and J ends were trimmed by 7 bases and 3 bases, with 12 bases remaining between them. Germline CDR1 is LGHNA and CDR2 is YNFKEQ. This CDR3 is built from 13 residues. CDR3 sequence reads: CASKGAPDTEAFF. The CDR3 nucleotides are TGTGCCAGCAAAGGGGCGCCGGACACTGAAGCTTTCTTT.

The gene calls are TRBV6-5 and TRBJ2-1; TRBD2 might be the D (5 bases). Germline V gives CDR1 MNHEY, CDR2 SVGAGI. Trimming cost V 5 bases and J 6 bases, with 14 bases left between them. The CDR3 covers 14 residues. DNA for the CDR3: TGTGCCAGCAGTCCTCGTCGAGGGATCAATGAGCAGTTCTTC. Residues: CASSPRRGINEQFF.

The rearrangement joins TRBV10-3 to TRBJ2-7; TRBD2 matches at 8 bases. Germline-derived CDR1 and CDR2 are ENHRY and SYGVKD. V lost 10 bases to trimming and J lost 5 bases; unmatched junction nucleotides: 13. CDR3 size: 14 residues. CDR3 coding DNA: TGTGCCACCGCCGGGGGGGGCTCCCTGGACGAGCAGTACTTC. Its protein is CATAGGGSLDEQYF.

The chain carries TRBV7-9 and TRBJ2-5; possibly TRBD2 for D (5 bases). V was trimmed by 3 bases and J by 8 bases, leaving 10 bases between them. Germline loops: CDR1 SEHNR, CDR2 FQNEAQ (reference sequence). CDR3 length: 12 residues. DNA for the CDR3: TGTGCCAGCAGCTTGGAGGAAGCTACCCAGTACTTC. Amino acids: CASSLEEATQYF.

The rearrangement links TRBV5-4 to TRBJ1-2; D gene uncertain. Germline values: CDR1 SGHNT, CDR2 YYREEE (reference sequence). The CDR3 runs to 13 residues. Trimming removed 0 bases from V and 0 bases from J, with 3 bases in between. DNA of the CDR3: TGTGCCAGCAGCTTGGACGCTAACTATGGCTACACCTTC. Its translation: CASSLDANYGYTF.

This sequence joins TRBV10-1 and TRBJ2-2; 10 bases are shared with TRBD1. CDR3 length: 15 residues. Germline-derived CDR1 and CDR2 are WNHNN and SYGVQD (reference sequence). V trimming: 6 bases; J trimming: 3 bases; junction bases outside the gene matches: 4. The CDR3 DNA sequence: TGCGCCAGCAGAGGACAGGGGGGAGACACCGGGGAGCTGTTTTTT. Its translation is CASRGQGGDTGELFF.

The V and J genes are TRBV4-1 and TRBJ1-1, with D tentatively TRBD1 (6 bases). Looked up from germline, CDR1 is MGHRA and CDR2 is YSYEKL. Trimming cost V 1 base and J 10 bases, with 16 bases left between them. The length of the CDR3 is 14 residues. DNA of the CDR3: TGCGCCAGCAGCCAAGCGGGTGCGGGGGCGGGAGCTTTCTTT. Amino acids: CASSQAGAGAGAFF.

In its sample, this clone was seen a few times. This same CDR3 is encoded by further DNA sequences in the sample. The chain links TRBV10-3 to TRBJ2-3; 8 bases match TRBD1. CDR3 length equals 16 residues. CDR1 and CDR2 from the germline V gene are ENHRY and SYGVKD. V lost 0 bases and J lost 3; bases outside the gene matches: 5. CDR3 region: CAISESGQGETDTQYF. The CDR3 nucleotides are TGTGCCATCAGTGAGTCAGGACAGGGTGAGACAGATACGCAGTATTTT.

This clone was seen just once. J is TRBJ1-1 and V is TRBV29-1, with D unresolved. The V gene lost 3 bases and the J gene lost 0 bases, with 14 bases spanning the gap. The CDR3 runs to 15 residues. The germline gives CDR1 SQVTM, CDR2 ANQGSEA. The chain's CDR3 is CSVDQEGRMNTEAFF. The DNA of the CDR3 is TGCAGCGTTGATCAGGAGGGAAGGATGAACACTGAAGCTTTCTTT.